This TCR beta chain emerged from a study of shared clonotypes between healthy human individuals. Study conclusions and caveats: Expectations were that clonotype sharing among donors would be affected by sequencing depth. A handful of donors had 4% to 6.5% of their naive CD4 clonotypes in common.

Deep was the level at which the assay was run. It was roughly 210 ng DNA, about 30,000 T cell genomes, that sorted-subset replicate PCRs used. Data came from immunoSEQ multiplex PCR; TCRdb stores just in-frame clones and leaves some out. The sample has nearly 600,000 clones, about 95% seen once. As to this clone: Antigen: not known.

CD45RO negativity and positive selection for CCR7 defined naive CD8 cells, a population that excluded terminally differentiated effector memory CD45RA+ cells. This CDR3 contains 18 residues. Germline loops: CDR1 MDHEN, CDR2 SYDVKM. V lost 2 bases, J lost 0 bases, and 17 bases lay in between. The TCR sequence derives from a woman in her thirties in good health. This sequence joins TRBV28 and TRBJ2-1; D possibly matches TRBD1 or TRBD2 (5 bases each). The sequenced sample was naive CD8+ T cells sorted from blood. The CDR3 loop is CASSLGLTGPRSYNEQFF. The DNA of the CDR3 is TGTGCCAGCAGTTTAGGTCTGACGGGACCCCGCTCCTACAATGAGCAGTTCTTC.